This T cell receptor (beta chain) was captured by sequencing in a study of shared clonotypes between healthy human individuals (TCRdb year 2020). About the study as a whole: The cohort included a few men and two women between 18 and 49 years of age. Between about 0.85 and 10 billion PBMCs per donor were obtained by leukapheresis. To increase sequencing depth and limit assay-specific biases, TCR repertoire library preparation and sequencing were carried out by different laboratories using diverse techniques. To estimate repertoire size and how much clonotype sharing occurs between individuals, the study deeply sequenced the blood TCR repertoires of about five healthy adults.

The paper as a whole reports these results and caveats: Sampling was restricted to blood, and TCR repertoires in tissue are likely to differ from TCR repertoires in blood. The small number of donors limited the genetic and exposure-history diversity represented. Based on pairwise subsampling, the degree of clonotype sharing among donors was expected to be affected by sequencing depth.

Worth noting for this clone: Its cognate antigen has yet to be identified. No qualities accompany the bases; no much larger clone lies one base away.

Measured from the cysteine to the phenylalanine, the CDR3 is 13 residues long. Only CDR3 DNA remains: 39 bases, in frame from the first base. Via the germline V gene, CDR1 is SGHTA and CDR2 FQGTGA. Deletion took 2 bases off V and 4 bases off J, with a span of 8 bases between the germline ends. The donors were healthy, HIV-negative adults who had no recently reported acute infections or vaccinations. Every donor was a Caucasian adult living in Nashville, Tennessee, USA. For unsorted samples, about 90 million PBMCs were counted, and genomic DNA was extracted using the QIAamp DNA Blood Mini kit. Blood was obtained by leukapheresis, after which PBMCs were separated by Ficoll-Histopaque density gradient centrifugation and cryopreserved in liquid nitrogen vapor phase. Using the deep immunoSEQ assay, TCR CDR3 regions were amplified from genomic DNA by multiplex PCR. Extracted genomic DNA from each cell subset was distributed evenly across all wells of several immunoSEQ 96-well plates, and each plate was treated as a replicate. Each replicate PCR for unsorted PBMC received about 0.3 ug genomic DNA, equal to 30,000 to 35,000 T cell genomes. Genomic DNA from unsorted PBMC was sequenced over ten immunoSEQ deep assay plates. Purified libraries were quantified with a Qubit 3.0 fluorometer, sized on a Bioanalyzer 2100, and re-quantified with the KAPA Library Quantification kit. Every immunoSEQ 96-well plate was sequenced on a dedicated single-read 150-cycle Illumina NextSeq 550 flow cell. In the source study's methods: Because the immunoSEQ output included only junctional sequences and no quality scores, the filtering could not be the same as the filtering used for full-length reads. To assign V/J genes and CDR3, sequences were annotated using PyIR, a Python wrapper for IgBLAST v1.9, with IMGT germline references. Reads were removed for weak V/J assignments (E-value above 1e-6), missing CDR3, stop codons, out-of-frame junctions, or ambiguous translated residues. V3J clonotypes were defined as sequences sharing the same inferred V gene, J gene, and CDR3 amino acid sequence. The percentage overlap between two repertoires was calculated by dividing the number of shared unique clonotypes by the size of the smaller repertoire. RTK rarefaction, the Chao1 estimator, and Recon v2.1 estimates of unobserved clonotypes were used to assess repertoire richness. Entries here come from immuneACCESS through TCRdb and include only in-frame sequences with V and J called. Some clones fail to appear in such tables; in the studies checked, an unresolved V gene covers under half of the shortfall, and the cause of the remainder is unknown. From that table come the V and J calls and clone size; the DNA was used to work out D and trimming. Across this sample there are about 600,000 clones, with around 78% seen only once. More than 10% of the sample lies in the top ten.

This chain is built from TRBV7-3 and TRBJ1-2; the D segment could be TRBD1, given 5 matching bases. The sequence was obtained from a woman in her 40s in good health. Some clones in this sample may be carry-over from other donors' samples. Sequenced: PBMCs. The nucleotide sequence reads TGTGCCAGCAGCTTACGGGGCGGCTATGGCTACACCTTC. It is translated as CASSLRGGYGYTF. The full variable domain, completed from the reference TRBV7-3 and TRBJ1-2 proteins outside the CDR3, reads GAGVSQTPSNKVTEKGKYVELRCDPISGHTALYWYRQSLGQGPEFLIYFQGTGAADDSGLPNDRFFAVRPEGSVSTLKIQRTERGDSAVYLCASSLRGGYGYTFGSGTRLTVV.